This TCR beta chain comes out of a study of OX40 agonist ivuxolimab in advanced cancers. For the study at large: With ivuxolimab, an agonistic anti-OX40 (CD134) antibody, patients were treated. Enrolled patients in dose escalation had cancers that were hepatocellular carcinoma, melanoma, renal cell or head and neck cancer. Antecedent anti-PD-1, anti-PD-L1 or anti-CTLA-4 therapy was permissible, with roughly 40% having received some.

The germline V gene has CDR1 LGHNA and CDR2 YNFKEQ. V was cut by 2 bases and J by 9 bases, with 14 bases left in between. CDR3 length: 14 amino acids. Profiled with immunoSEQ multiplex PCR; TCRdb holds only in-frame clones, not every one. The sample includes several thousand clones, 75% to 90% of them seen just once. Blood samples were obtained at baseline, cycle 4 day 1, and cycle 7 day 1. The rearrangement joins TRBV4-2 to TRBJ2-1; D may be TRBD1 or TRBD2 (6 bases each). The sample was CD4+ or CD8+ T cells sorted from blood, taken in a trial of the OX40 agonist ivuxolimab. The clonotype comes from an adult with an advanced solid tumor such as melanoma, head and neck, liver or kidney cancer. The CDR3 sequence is CASSQLPRGGEQFF. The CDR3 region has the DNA TGTGCCAGCAGCCAACTCCCCAGGGGAGGTGAGCAGTTCTTC.